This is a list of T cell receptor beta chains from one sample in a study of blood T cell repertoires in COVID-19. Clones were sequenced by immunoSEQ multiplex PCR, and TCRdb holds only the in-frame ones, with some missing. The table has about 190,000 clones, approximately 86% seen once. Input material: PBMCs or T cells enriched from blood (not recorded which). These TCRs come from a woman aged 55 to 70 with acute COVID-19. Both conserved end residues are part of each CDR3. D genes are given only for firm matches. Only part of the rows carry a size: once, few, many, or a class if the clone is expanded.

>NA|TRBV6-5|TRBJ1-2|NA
CASSYAANYGYTF
TGTGCCAGCAGTTACGCGGCGAACTATGGCTACACCTTC
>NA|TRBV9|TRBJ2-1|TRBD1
CASSVGLGGVYNEQFF
TGTGCCAGCAGCGTAGGGCTAGGGGGCGTCTACAATGAGCAGTTCTTC
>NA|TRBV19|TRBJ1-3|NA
CASEKPETGNTIYF
TGTGCCAGCGAAAAGCCTGAGACTGGAAACACCATATATTTT
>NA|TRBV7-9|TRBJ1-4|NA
CASSPGLTNEKLFF
TGTGCCAGCAGCCCGGGGTTAACTAATGAAAAACTGTTTTTT
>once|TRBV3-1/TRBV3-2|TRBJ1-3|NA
CASSPDYAALSGNTIYF
TGTGCCAGCAGCCCGGACTATGCCGCTCTCTCTGGAAACACCATATATTTT
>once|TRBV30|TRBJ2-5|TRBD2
CAWSGLAGYETQYF
TGTGCCTGGAGTGGACTAGCGGGCTATGAGACCCAGTACTTC
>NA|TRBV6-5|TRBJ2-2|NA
CASSYSQGELFF
TGTGCCAGCAGTTACTCGCAGGGGGAGCTGTTTTTT
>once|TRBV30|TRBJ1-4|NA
CAWSVAGAANEKLFF
TGTGCCTGGAGTGTAGCGGGGGCGGCTAATGAAAAACTGTTTTTT
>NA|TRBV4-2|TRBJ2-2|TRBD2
CASSRYSGLAGGTGELFF
TGTGCCAGCAGCCGGTACTCGGGACTAGCGGGAGGCACCGGGGAGCTGTTTTTT
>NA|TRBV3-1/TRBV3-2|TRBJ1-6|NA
CASSQDLPMSNSPLHF
TGTGCCAGCAGCCAAGATTTACCCATGAGCAATTCACCCCTCCACTTT
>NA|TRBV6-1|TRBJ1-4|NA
CASSEISGGNEKLFF
TGTGCCAGCAGTGAGATCTCAGGTGGGAATGAAAAACTGTTTTTT
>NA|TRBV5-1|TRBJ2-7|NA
CASSFTYSGIDSSYEQYF
TGCGCCAGCAGCTTTACATACTCAGGGATTGATAGCTCCTACGAGCAGTACTTC
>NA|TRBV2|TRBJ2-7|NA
CASRDWDKSYEQYF
TGTGCCAGCAGAGACTGGGACAAGTCCTACGAGCAGTACTTC
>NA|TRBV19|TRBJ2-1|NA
CASSIVSGAEQFF
TGTGCCAGTAGTATAGTATCAGGGGCTGAGCAGTTCTTC
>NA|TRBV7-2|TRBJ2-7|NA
CASSFRRAEEQYF
TGTGCCAGCAGCTTCCGGAGGGCGGAAGAGCAGTACTTC
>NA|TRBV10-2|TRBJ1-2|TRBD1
CASSDRGREGYTF
TGCGCCAGCAGTGACAGGGGGCGGGAGGGCTACACCTTC
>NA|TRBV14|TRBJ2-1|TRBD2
CASSLRLAGFGLKLEQFF
TGTGCCAGCAGCCTAAGACTAGCGGGATTTGGGCTCAAGCTAGAGCAGTTCTTC
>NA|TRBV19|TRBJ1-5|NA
CASSITGGPNQPQHF
TGTGCCAGTAGTATAACGGGAGGGCCCAATCAGCCCCAGCATTTT
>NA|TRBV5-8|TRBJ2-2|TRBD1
CASSLQGINTGELFF
TGTGCCAGCAGCTTACAGGGGATAAACACCGGGGAGCTGTTTTTT
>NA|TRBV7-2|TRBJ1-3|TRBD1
CASSLGRGGNTIYF
TGTGCCAGCAGCTTAGGCAGGGGGGGAAACACCATATATTTT
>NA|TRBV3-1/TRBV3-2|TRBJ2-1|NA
CASSQDAAYNEQFF
TGTGCCAGCAGCCAAGATGCGGCGTACAATGAGCAGTTCTTC
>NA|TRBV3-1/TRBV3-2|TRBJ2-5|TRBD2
CASSQASGYQETQYF
TGTGCCAGCAGCCAGGCTAGCGGGTACCAAGAGACCCAGTACTTC
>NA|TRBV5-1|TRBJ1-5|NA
CASRAGMNSNQPQHF
TGCGCCAGCAGGGCCGGGATGAATAGCAATCAGCCCCAGCATTTT
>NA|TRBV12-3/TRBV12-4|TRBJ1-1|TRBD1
CASSMTTGAAFF
TGTGCCAGCAGTATGACGACAGGGGCGGCTTTCTTT
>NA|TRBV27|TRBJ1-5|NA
CASTWAKDQPQHF
TGTGCCAGCACATGGGCGAAGGATCAGCCCCAGCATTTT
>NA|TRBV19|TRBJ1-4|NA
CASSISEATNEKLFF
TGTGCCAGTAGTATCTCCGAGGCAACTAATGAAAAACTGTTTTTT
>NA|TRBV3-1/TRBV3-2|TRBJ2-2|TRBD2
CASSPRSGGAATGELFF
TGTGCCAGCAGCCCCCGTAGCGGGGGGGCCGCCACCGGGGAGCTGTTTTTT
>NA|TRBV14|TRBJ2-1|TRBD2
CASSQYSGGEQFF
TGTGCCAGCAGCCAGTATAGCGGGGGGGAGCAGTTCTTC
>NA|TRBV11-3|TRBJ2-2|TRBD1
CASRRTGFDTGELFF
TGTGCCAGCAGGCGGACAGGGTTCGACACCGGGGAGCTGTTTTTT
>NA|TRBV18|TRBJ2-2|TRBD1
CASSPGTGGTGELFF
TGTGCCAGCTCACCCGGGACAGGGGGCACCGGGGAGCTGTTTTTT
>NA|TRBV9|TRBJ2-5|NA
CASSATPGWETQYF
TGTGCCAGCAGCGCTACCCCGGGGTGGGAGACCCAGTACTTC
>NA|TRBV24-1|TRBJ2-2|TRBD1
CATSGLTGGSGTGELFF
TGTGCCACCAGTGGGCTGACAGGGGGCTCTGGCACCGGGGAGCTGTTTTTT
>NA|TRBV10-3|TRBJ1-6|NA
CAINQGINSPLHF
TGTGCCATCAATCAGGGTATTAATTCACCCCTCCACTTT
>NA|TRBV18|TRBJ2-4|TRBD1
CASSPKGGENIQYF
TGTGCCAGCTCACCAAAAGGGGGCGAGAACATTCAGTACTTC
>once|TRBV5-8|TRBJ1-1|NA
CASSFSINTEAFF
TGTGCCAGCAGCTTTAGCATCAACACTGAAGCTTTCTTT
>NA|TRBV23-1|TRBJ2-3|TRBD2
CASRRTSASTDTQYF
TGCGCCAGCAGGAGGACTAGCGCTAGCACAGATACGCAGTATTTT
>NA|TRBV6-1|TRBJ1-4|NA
CASSDISRVEDEKLFF
TGTGCCAGCAGTGATATAAGCCGGGTAGAGGATGAAAAACTGTTTTTT
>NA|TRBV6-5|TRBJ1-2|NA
CASRRNYGYTF
TGTGCCAGCAGGCGTAACTATGGCTACACCTTC
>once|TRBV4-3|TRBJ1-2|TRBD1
CASSQEGTGVGNYGYTF
TGCGCCAGCAGCCAAGAGGGGACAGGGGTCGGAAACTATGGCTACACCTTC
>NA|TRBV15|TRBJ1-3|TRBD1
CATSRDRTGGNTIYF
TGTGCCACCAGCAGAGATCGGACAGGTGGAAACACCATATATTTT
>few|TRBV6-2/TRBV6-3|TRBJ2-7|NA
CASSYFSIRDSNPYEQYF
TGTGCCAGCAGTTACTTCTCAATCCGGGACTCCAATCCCTACGAGCAGTACTTC
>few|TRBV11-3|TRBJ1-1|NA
CASSQNPSGEAFF
TGTGCCAGCAGCCAAAACCCATCGGGGGAAGCTTTCTTT
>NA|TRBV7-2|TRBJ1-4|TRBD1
CASSLQMTGYGEKLFF
TGTGCCAGCAGCCTTCAAATGACAGGGTATGGGGAAAAACTGTTTTTT
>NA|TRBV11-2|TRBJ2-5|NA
CASSLLRSREETQYF
TGTGCCAGCAGCTTATTACGTTCGCGCGAAGAGACCCAGTACTTC
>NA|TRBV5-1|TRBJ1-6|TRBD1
CASSLQGADNSPLHF
TGCGCCAGCAGCTTGCAGGGGGCAGATAATTCACCCCTCCACTTT
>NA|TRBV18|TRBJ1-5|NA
CASSKGEDQPQHF
TGTGCCAGCTCAAAAGGGGAGGATCAGCCCCAGCATTTT
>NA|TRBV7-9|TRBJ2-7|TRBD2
CASSPTSGPYEQYF
TGTGCCAGCAGTCCCACTAGCGGGCCCTACGAGCAGTACTTC
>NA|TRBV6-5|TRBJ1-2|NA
CASSAANYGYTF
TGTGCCAGCTCGGCGGCAAACTATGGCTACACCTTC
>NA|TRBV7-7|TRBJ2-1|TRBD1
CASSLEFGGTAYNEQFF
TGTGCCAGCAGCTTAGAGTTTGGTGGGACAGCCTACAATGAGCAGTTCTTC
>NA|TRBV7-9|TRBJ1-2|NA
CASSLVVSYGYTF
TGTGCCAGCAGCTTAGTGGTGAGCTATGGCTACACCTTC
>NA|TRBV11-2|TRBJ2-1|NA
CASSLVGSGSYNEQFF
TGTGCCAGCAGCTTGGTTGGGTCCGGGTCCTACAATGAGCAGTTCTTC
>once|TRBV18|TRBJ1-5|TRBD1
CASSPRQGPNQPQHF
TGTGCCAGCTCACCTCGACAGGGGCCCAATCAGCCCCAGCATTTT
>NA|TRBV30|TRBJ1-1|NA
CAWSGSGNTEAFF
TGTGCCTGGAGTGGTTCAGGGAACACTGAAGCTTTCTTT